This T cell receptor (beta chain) comes out of a study of OX40 agonist ivuxolimab in advanced cancers. Overall study: Therapy given before enrollment (anti-PD-1, anti-PD-L1 or anti-CTLA-4) was allowed, and 35% to 45% had some. Three patients, one with hepatocellular carcinoma and two with cutaneous melanoma, achieved partial responses.

Whole-study results and caveats: Expanded clones tended on average to be more numerous among CD8+ T cells than CD4+.

Autoimmune disease history or systemic immunosuppression led to patients being barred. With regard to this clone: Its antigen is unknown.

CDR1 is SNHLY and CDR2 is FYNNEI in the germline V gene. CDR3 length equals 15 residues. Trimming shortened V by 4 bases and J by 1 base, and 13 bases separated the two germline ends. Repertoires were generated with immunoSEQ multiplex PCR, while TCRdb's copy carries only in-frame clones and drops some. The repertoire holds some 98,000 clones, with roughly nine tenths as singletons. The sample in question was CD4+ or CD8+ T cells sorted from blood, obtained in a trial of the OX40 agonist ivuxolimab. The rearrangement links TRBV2 to TRBJ1-1, with no clear D. The receptor comes from an adult with an advanced solid tumor such as melanoma, head and neck, liver or kidney cancer. The CDR3 sequence is CASSVSGNPNTEAFF. CDR3 sequence (DNA): TGTGCCAGCAGTGTTTCGGGCAACCCGAACACTGAAGCTTTCTTT.